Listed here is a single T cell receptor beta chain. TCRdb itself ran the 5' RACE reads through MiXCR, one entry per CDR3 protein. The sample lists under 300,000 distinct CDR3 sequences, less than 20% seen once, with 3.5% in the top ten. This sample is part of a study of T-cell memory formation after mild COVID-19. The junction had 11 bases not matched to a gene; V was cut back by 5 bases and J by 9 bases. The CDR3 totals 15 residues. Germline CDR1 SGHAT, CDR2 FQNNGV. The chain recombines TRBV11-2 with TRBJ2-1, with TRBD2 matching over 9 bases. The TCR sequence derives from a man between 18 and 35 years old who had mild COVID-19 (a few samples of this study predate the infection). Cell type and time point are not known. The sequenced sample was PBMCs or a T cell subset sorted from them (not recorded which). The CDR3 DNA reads TGTGCCAGCAGCGGCGGCGGGACTAGCTTCGCTGAGCAGTTCTTC. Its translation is CASSGGGTSFAEQFF.